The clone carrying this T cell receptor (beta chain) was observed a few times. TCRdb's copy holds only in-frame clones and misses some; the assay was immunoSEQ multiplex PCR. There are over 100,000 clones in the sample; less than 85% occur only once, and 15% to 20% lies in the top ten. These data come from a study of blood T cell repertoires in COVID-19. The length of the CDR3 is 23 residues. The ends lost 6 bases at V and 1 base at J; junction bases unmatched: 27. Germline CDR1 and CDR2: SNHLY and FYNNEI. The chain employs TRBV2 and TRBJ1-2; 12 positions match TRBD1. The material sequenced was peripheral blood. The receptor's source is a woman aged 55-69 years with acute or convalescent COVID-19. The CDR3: CASRGTGGGSMAPPDWHNYGYTF. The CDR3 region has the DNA TGTGCCAGCAGGGGGACAGGGGGCGGTTCGATGGCACCCCCAGACTGGCATAACTATGGCTACACCTTC.